This is a list of T cell receptor beta chains from one sample in a study of blood T cell repertoires in COVID-19. Assay used: immunoSEQ multiplex PCR; TCRdb lists only in-frame clones, some missing. The sample has 100,000 to 120,000 clones; 65% to 90% are singletons. Sequenced input: peripheral blood. These receptors originate from a woman aged 60-70 years with acute or convalescent COVID-19. CDR3s include the opening cysteine and the closing phenylalanine or tryptophan. The D gene is left open where the match is weak. Size tells how often a clone was seen (once, few, many) or the class of an expanded clone, and some rows leave it out.

V: TRBV2
D: -
size: few
J: TRBJ2-5
DNA: TGTGCCAGCAGTGCAGTCATGTTCGGGGAAGAGACCCAGTACTTC
CDR3: CASSAVMFGEETQYF

V: TRBV3-1/TRBV3-2
D: -
size: -
J: TRBJ1-4
DNA: TGTGCCAGCAGCCAAGACAGGGGTAATGAAAAACTGTTTTTT
CDR3: CASSQDRGNEKLFF

V: TRBV2
D: -
size: -
J: TRBJ1-6
DNA: TGTGCCAGCTCGGGGAGCTCCTATAATTCACCCCTCCACTTT
CDR3: CASSGSSYNSPLHF

V: TRBV4-3
D: TRBD1
size: -
J: TRBJ2-1
DNA: TGCGCCAGCAGCCAAGGGAAGCCGGGACAGGGGCTCTACAATGAGCAGTTCTTC
CDR3: CASSQGKPGQGLYNEQFF

V: TRBV7-6
D: TRBD2
size: -
J: TRBJ2-1
DNA: TGTGCCAGCAGCCAGCCACTAGCGGGGGCTCATGAGCAGTTCTTC
CDR3: CASSQPLAGAHEQFF

V: TRBV27
D: -
size: -
J: TRBJ2-5
DNA: TGTGCCAGCAGTTTATCGGGGCCGGGAGAGACCCAGTACTTC
CDR3: CASSLSGPGETQYF

V: TRBV12-3/TRBV12-4
D: -
size: -
J: TRBJ1-1
DNA: TGTGCCAGCGCAGGCAGGGGTCCTGAAGCTTTCTTT
CDR3: CASAGRGPEAFF

V: TRBV3-1/TRBV3-2
D: -
size: -
J: TRBJ2-3
DNA: TGTGCCAGCAGCCAAGGACTCCCCGTTGATACGCAGTATTTT
CDR3: CASSQGLPVDTQYF

V: TRBV3-1/TRBV3-2
D: TRBD1
size: few
J: TRBJ1-2
DNA: TGTGCCAGCAGCCCCCCCATGTGGGCGGGACAGGGGGGTCGCTACACCTTC
CDR3: CASSPPMWAGQGGRYTF

V: TRBV7-2
D: -
size: -
J: TRBJ2-1
DNA: TGTGCCAGCAGCTTAGGGCAGTACAATGAGCAGTTCTTC
CDR3: CASSLGQYNEQFF

V: TRBV6-6
D: TRBD2
size: -
J: TRBJ2-1
DNA: TGTGCCAGCAGTCGATACCTAGCGGGGGGGTTAGATGAGCAGTTCTTC
CDR3: CASSRYLAGGLDEQFF

V: TRBV5-4
D: TRBD2
size: -
J: TRBJ2-3
DNA: TGTGCCAGCAGCTCAATTTTAGCGGGGGGGTACACAGATACGCAGTATTTT
CDR3: CASSSILAGGYTDTQYF

V: TRBV15
D: TRBD1
size: once
J: TRBJ2-2
DNA: TGTGCCACCAGCAGAGGACAGGGGGAAACCGGGGAGCTGTTTTTT
CDR3: CATSRGQGETGELFF

V: TRBV7-2
D: TRBD1
size: -
J: TRBJ1-3
DNA: TGTGCCAGCAGCGTAGGACAGGGGAGCGGAAACACCATATATTTT
CDR3: CASSVGQGSGNTIYF

V: TRBV9
D: -
size: -
J: TRBJ2-7
DNA: TGTGCCAGCAGCGTAGGGCACACGAACCTGTACGAGCAGTACTTC
CDR3: CASSVGHTNLYEQYF

V: TRBV5-4
D: TRBD2
size: few
J: TRBJ2-3
DNA: TGTGCCAGCAGCCCTCACCCCCGAGCGGGGGGCACAGATACGCAGTATTTT
CDR3: CASSPHPRAGGTDTQYF

V: TRBV5-5
D: TRBD1
size: -
J: TRBJ2-1
DNA: TGTGCCAGCAGCCGGGACAGCAGCTCCTACAATGAGCAGTTCTTC
CDR3: CASSRDSSSYNEQFF

V: TRBV6-2/TRBV6-3
D: -
size: -
J: TRBJ2-2
DNA: TGTGCCAGCAGTTATTTGCTAGCCTCCTCGGGTGGGGAGCTGTTTTTT
CDR3: CASSYLLASSGGELFF

V: TRBV5-8
D: TRBD1
size: -
J: TRBJ1-2
DNA: TGTGCCAGCAGCAGCCGCGGGCCCGCGGGACAGGGCGTCTATGGCTACACCTTC
CDR3: CASSSRGPAGQGVYGYTF

V: TRBV6-1
D: -
size: -
J: TRBJ1-3
DNA: TGTGCCAGCTCACAGCCAGGGCGTGGAAACACCATATATTTT
CDR3: CASSQPGRGNTIYF

V: TRBV4-1
D: -
size: -
J: TRBJ1-2
DNA: TGCGCCAGCAGCCAACAGGAGGGCAGCTATGGCTACACCTTC
CDR3: CASSQQEGSYGYTF

V: TRBV7-2
D: -
size: -
J: TRBJ1-5
DNA: TGTGCCAGCAGACAGGGCCAGGGTCAGCCCCAGCATTTT
CDR3: CASRQGQGQPQHF

V: TRBV7-8
D: -
size: -
J: TRBJ2-7
DNA: TGTGCCAGCAGCTTAGCTTCCGGGGACTGGTTGGTGAAGCAGTACTTC
CDR3: CASSLASGDWLVKQYF

V: TRBV9
D: -
size: -
J: TRBJ1-1
DNA: TGTGCCAGTAGCGGCGGGACGGCTTACACTGAAGCTTTCTTT
CDR3: CASSGGTAYTEAFF

V: TRBV5-1
D: TRBD1
size: -
J: TRBJ2-2
DNA: TGCGCCAGCAGCACCGGGACAGGGGACACCGGGGAGCTGTTTTTT
CDR3: CASSTGTGDTGELFF

V: TRBV7-6
D: -
size: -
J: TRBJ2-7
DNA: TGTGCCAGCAGCTCCTTGGCGGGGTACGAGCAGTACTTC
CDR3: CASSSLAGYEQYF

V: TRBV19
D: -
size: -
J: TRBJ2-3
DNA: TGTGCCAGTAGTAAGGGCGGGGAAGGTGATACGCAGTATTTT
CDR3: CASSKGGEGDTQYF

V: TRBV4-1
D: TRBD1
size: -
J: TRBJ1-2
DNA: TGCGCCAGCAGCCAAGGCGGACAGGGGGGCCTCTATGGCTACACCTTC
CDR3: CASSQGGQGGLYGYTF

V: TRBV7-2
D: -
size: -
J: TRBJ1-2
DNA: TGTGCCAGCAGCTTAGCTGCAGACAGGATCTATGGCTACACCTTC
CDR3: CASSLAADRIYGYTF

V: TRBV19
D: -
size: -
J: TRBJ2-1
DNA: TGTGCCAGCACCCAGGGGTCGGGGTTCCTCTCCTACAATGAGCAGTTCTTC
CDR3: CASTQGSGFLSYNEQFF

V: TRBV5-4
D: -
size: -
J: TRBJ2-3
DNA: TGTGCCAGCAGCCGCCCGGGACTCCGAGGGGGGGCAGATACGCAGTATTTT
CDR3: CASSRPGLRGGADTQYF

V: TRBV9
D: TRBD1
size: -
J: TRBJ2-7
DNA: TGTGCCAGCAGCCTCCAGGACAGGGGCGGCTACGAGCAGTACTTC
CDR3: CASSLQDRGGYEQYF

V: TRBV11-1
D: TRBD1
size: once
J: TRBJ2-7
DNA: TGTGCCAGCAGCCGCGGACAGGTTCTTCGGCAGTACTTC
CDR3: CASSRGQVLRQYF

V: TRBV4-3
D: TRBD1
size: -
J: TRBJ1-2
DNA: TGCGCCAGCAGCCAAGAGACAGGGGGACTTAACTATGGCTACACCTTC
CDR3: CASSQETGGLNYGYTF

V: TRBV7-9
D: -
size: -
J: TRBJ2-5
DNA: TGTGCCAGCAGCTTAGGTCAGGGGCAAGAGACCCAGTACTTC
CDR3: CASSLGQGQETQYF

V: TRBV12-3/TRBV12-4
D: -
size: -
J: TRBJ2-5
DNA: TGTGCCAGCAGTTTGGTAGGGCTGGAGGCCCAGTACTTC
CDR3: CASSLVGLEAQYF

V: TRBV30
D: -
size: -
J: TRBJ2-1
DNA: TGTGCCTGGAGTATGAGGGAGTGGCAGTTCTTC
CDR3: CAWSMREWQFF

V: TRBV19
D: TRBD2
size: -
J: TRBJ2-3
DNA: TGTGCCAGTACCACTGGAGGGACTAGCGGGGGGGATACGCAGTATTTT
CDR3: CASTTGGTSGGDTQYF

V: TRBV5-4
D: -
size: -
J: TRBJ1-6
DNA: TGTGCCAGCGGCCCGGACAGCCTCTCCTATAATTCACCCCTCCACTTT
CDR3: CASGPDSLSYNSPLHF

V: TRBV5-5
D: TRBD1
size: once
J: TRBJ1-3
DNA: TGTGCCAGCAGCTTGGAAGGGTTTCAGGGGGTGTCCTCTGGAAACACCATATATTTT
CDR3: CASSLEGFQGVSSGNTIYF

V: TRBV5-1
D: TRBD1
size: -
J: TRBJ1-1
DNA: TGCGCCAGCAGCTCGACGACAGGGATTGTTGGGGACGCTTTCTTT
CDR3: CASSSTTGIVGDAFF

V: TRBV11-3
D: -
size: -
J: TRBJ2-1
DNA: TGTGCCAGCAGCAAAGGTCGGGGCGGGGGCGTAGTAAATGAGCAGTTCTTC
CDR3: CASSKGRGGGVVNEQFF

V: TRBV5-1
D: TRBD1
size: -
J: TRBJ1-5
DNA: TGCGCCAGCAGCTTGGATGGACAGGGAGTTCAGCCCCAGCATTTT
CDR3: CASSLDGQGVQPQHF

V: TRBV19
D: TRBD1
size: once
J: TRBJ1-6
DNA: TGTGCCAGTAGTATAGCCCAGGGGGAGTCACCCCTCCACTTT
CDR3: CASSIAQGESPLHF

V: TRBV6-6
D: TRBD1
size: -
J: TRBJ1-2
DNA: TGTGCCAGCTTGAGACAGGGGTATGGCTACACCTTC
CDR3: CASLRQGYGYTF

V: TRBV28
D: TRBD1
size: once
J: TRBJ1-2
DNA: TGTGCCAGCCATAACAGGGGGACGGCTGGCTACACCTTC
CDR3: CASHNRGTAGYTF

V: TRBV6-5
D: TRBD1
size: once
J: TRBJ2-3
DNA: TGTGCCAGCAGTCCGGGGCTACAGGGGTCAGATACGCAGTATTTT
CDR3: CASSPGLQGSDTQYF

V: TRBV16
D: -
size: -
J: TRBJ2-3
DNA: TGTGCCAGCAGCCAGCGACAGGGCACAGATACGCAGTATTTT
CDR3: CASSQRQGTDTQYF

V: TRBV28
D: TRBD2
size: -
J: TRBJ2-3
DNA: TGTGCCAGCAGTTTGCCGGGACTAGCGGGGAGTACAGATACGCAGTATTTT
CDR3: CASSLPGLAGSTDTQYF

V: TRBV11-2
D: TRBD1
size: -
J: TRBJ1-6
DNA: TGTGCCAGCAGCCCCCGGACAGGGGTTCTCCTCCACTTT
CDR3: CASSPRTGVLLHF

V: TRBV30
D: -
size: once
J: TRBJ1-6
DNA: TGTGCCTGGATACGGGGATATAATTCACCCCTCCACTTT
CDR3: CAWIRGYNSPLHF

V: TRBV3-1/TRBV3-2
D: -
size: -
J: TRBJ2-3
DNA: TGTGCCAGCAGCCAAGCAGGGGTAGACTGGGGGTACACAGATACGCAGTATTTT
CDR3: CASSQAGVDWGYTDTQYF

V: TRBV12-3/TRBV12-4
D: TRBD1
size: -
J: TRBJ2-3
DNA: TGTGCCAGCAGTTTACAGGGGGCAGATACGCAGTATTTT
CDR3: CASSLQGADTQYF

V: TRBV10-3
D: -
size: once
J: TRBJ1-3
DNA: TGTGCCATCAGACAGTTCAGCTCTGGAAACACCATATATTTT
CDR3: CAIRQFSSGNTIYF

V: TRBV25-1
D: TRBD1
size: -
J: TRBJ1-5
DNA: TGTGCCAGCAGTGAATGGGGGACAGGCCGTCAGCCCCAGCATTTT
CDR3: CASSEWGTGRQPQHF